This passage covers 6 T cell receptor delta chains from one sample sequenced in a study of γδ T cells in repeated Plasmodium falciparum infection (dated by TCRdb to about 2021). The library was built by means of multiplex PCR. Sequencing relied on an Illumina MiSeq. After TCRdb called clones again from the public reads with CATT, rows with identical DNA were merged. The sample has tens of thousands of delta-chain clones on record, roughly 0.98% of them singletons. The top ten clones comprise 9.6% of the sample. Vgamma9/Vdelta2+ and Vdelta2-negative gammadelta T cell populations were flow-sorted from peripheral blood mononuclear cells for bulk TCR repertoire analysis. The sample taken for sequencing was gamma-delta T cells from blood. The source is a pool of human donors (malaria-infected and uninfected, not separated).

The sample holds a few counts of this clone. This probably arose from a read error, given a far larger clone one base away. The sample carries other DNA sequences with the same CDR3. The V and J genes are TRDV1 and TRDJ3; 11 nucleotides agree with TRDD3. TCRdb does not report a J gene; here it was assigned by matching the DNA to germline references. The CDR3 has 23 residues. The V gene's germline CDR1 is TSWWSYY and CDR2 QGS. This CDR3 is CALGERSLLGLGDTVWDTRQMFF. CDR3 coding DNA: TGTGCTCTTGGGGAAAGGTCCCTCTTGGGTCTGGGGGATACAGTCTGGGACACCCGTCAGATGTTTTTC.

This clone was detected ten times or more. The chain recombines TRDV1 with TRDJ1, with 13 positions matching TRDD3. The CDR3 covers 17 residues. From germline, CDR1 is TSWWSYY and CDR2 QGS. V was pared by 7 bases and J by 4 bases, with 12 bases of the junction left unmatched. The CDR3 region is CALEGPHWGIRSDKLIF. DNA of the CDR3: TGTGCTCTTGAGGGCCCCCACTGGGGGATACGGAGCGATAAACTCATCTTT.

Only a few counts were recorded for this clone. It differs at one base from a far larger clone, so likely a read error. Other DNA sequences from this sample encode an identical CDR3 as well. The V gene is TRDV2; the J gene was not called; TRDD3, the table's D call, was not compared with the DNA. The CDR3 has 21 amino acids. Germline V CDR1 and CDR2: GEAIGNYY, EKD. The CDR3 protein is CACDQTLGRVDSRKYTDKLIF. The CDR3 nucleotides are TGTGCCTGTGACCAAACCCTGGGACGGGTGGACTCCCGCAAGTACACCGATAAGCTCATCTTT.

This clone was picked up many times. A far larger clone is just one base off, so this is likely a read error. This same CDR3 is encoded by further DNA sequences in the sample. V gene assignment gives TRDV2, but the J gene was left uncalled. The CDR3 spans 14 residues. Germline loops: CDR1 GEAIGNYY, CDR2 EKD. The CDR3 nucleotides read TGTGCCTGTGACCCAATACGGAGAAGAGCACAACTCTTCTTC. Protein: CACDPIRRRAQLFF.

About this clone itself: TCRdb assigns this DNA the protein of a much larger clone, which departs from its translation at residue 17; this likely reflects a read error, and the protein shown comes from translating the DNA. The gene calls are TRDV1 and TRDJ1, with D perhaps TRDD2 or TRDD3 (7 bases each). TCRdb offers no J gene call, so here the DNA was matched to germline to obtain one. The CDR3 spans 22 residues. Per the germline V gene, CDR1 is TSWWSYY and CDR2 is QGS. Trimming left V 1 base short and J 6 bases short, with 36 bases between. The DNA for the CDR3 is TGTGCTCTTGGGGAACCATTCCTACGGGTCACTACAGCTGGGGGCCGACCCAATAAACTCATCTTT. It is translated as CALGEPFLRVTTAGGRPNKLIF.

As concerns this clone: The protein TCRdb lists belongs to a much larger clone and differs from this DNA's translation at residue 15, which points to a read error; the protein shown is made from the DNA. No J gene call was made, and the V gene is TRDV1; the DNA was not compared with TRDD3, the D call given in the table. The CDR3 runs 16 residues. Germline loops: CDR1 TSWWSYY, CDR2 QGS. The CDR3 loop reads CALGEGVSGDTDKLTF. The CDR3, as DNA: TGTGCTCTTGGGGAAGGCGTAAGCGGAGACACCGATAAACTCACCTTT.